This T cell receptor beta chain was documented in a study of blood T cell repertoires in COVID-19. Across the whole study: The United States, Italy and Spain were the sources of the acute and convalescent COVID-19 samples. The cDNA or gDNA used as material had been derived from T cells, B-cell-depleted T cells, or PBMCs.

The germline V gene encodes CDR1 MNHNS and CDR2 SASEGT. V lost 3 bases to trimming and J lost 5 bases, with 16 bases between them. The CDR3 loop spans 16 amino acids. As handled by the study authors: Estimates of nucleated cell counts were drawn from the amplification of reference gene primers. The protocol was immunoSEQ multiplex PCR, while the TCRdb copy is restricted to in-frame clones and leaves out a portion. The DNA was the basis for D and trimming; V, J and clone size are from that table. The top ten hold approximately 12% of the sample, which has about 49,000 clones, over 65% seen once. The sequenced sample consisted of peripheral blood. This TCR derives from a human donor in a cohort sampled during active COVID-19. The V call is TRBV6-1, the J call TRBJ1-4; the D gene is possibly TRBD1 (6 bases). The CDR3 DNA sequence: TGTGCCAGCAGTGATCTTACAGGGCGGGGGAATGAAAAACTGTTTTTT. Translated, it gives CASSDLTGRGNEKLFF.